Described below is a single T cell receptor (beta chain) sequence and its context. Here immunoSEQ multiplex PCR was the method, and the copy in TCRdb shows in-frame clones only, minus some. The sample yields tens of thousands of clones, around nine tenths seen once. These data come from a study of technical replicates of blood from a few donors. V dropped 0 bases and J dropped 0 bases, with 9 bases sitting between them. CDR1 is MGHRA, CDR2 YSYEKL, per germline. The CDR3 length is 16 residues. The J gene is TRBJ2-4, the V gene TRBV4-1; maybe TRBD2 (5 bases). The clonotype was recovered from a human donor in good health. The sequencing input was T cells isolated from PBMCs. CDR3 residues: CASSQELGLAKNIQYF. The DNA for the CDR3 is TGCGCCAGCAGCCAAGAATTAGGACTAGCCAAAAACATTCAGTACTTC.